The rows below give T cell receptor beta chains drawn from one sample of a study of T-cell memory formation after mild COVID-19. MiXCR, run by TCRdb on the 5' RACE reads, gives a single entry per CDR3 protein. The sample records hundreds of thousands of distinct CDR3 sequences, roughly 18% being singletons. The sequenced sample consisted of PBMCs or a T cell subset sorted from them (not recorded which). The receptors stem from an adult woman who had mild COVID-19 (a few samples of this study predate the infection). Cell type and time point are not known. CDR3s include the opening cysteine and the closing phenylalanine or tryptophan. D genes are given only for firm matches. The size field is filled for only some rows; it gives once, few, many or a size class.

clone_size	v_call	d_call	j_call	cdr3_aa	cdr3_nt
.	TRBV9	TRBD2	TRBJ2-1	CASSPDGGRGWGEQFF	TGTGCCAGCAGCCCAGATGGCGGGAGGGGTTGGGGTGAGCAGTTCTTC
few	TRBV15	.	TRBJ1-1	CATSRGGGQGRMNTEAFF	TGTGCCACCAGCAGAGGGGGGGGTCAGGGTCGAATGAACACTGAAGCTTTCTTT
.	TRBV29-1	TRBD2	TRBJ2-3	CSVERLAGVPDTQYF	TGCAGCGTTGAACGGCTAGCGGGAGTTCCAGATACGCAGTATTTT
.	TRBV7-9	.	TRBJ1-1	CASSLLGTESFF	TGTGCCAGCAGCTTATTAGGGACCGAGTCTTTCTTT
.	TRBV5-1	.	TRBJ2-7	CASSLSEGGGYEQYF	TGCGCCAGCAGCTTGTCCGAAGGAGGGGGCTACGAGCAGTACTTC
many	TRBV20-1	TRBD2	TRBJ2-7	CSAHRRLAGAYEQYF	TGCAGTGCCCATCGAAGGCTAGCGGGGGCCTACGAGCAGTACTTC
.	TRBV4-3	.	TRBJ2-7	CASSQDQGGYEQYF	TGCGCCAGCAGCCAAGATCAGGGCGGGTACGAGCAGTACTTC
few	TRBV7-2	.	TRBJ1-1	CASSLDSLYEAFF	TGTGCCAGCAGCCTGGACAGCTTGTATGAAGCTTTCTTT
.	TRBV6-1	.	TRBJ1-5	CASSELRSNQPQHF	TGTGCCAGCAGTGAACTGAGGAGCAATCAGCCCCAGCATTTT
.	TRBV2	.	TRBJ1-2	CASSETIFGGYTF	TGTGCCAGCAGTGAGACCATTTTTGGTGGCTACACCTTC